The rows below give T cell receptor beta chains drawn from one sample of a study of CD8 T cells in Susac syndrome. One entry per CDR3 protein, called by TCRdb with MiXCR from the immunoSEQ multiplex PCR reads. The data show about 130,000 distinct CDR3 sequences, with around 94% seen just once and less than 0.15% held by the top ten. The sequenced sample consisted of CD4+ T cells from PBMCs. The receptors originated from a human donor with multiple sclerosis. CDR3s include the opening cysteine and the closing phenylalanine or tryptophan. A D gene is named only where the DNA matches it firmly. The size of a clone is reported for some rows only, either as once, few or many, or as a class for expanded clones.

j_call v_call d_call clone_size cdr3_nt cdr3_aa
TRBJ1-2 TRBV29-1 TRBD1 NA TGCAGCGTGGGGGGAGCCGGGACAGGAAACTATGGCTACACCTTC CSVGGAGTGNYGYTF
TRBJ2-3 TRBV29-1 TRBD1 NA TGCAGCGCCCTCCCTGGGGAACAGGGGGCGCCAGATACGCAGTATTTT CSALPGEQGAPDTQYF
TRBJ2-2 TRBV9 NA NA TGTGCCAGCAGCCCCGGGACCCGGAGTGGGGAGCTGTTTTTT CASSPGTRSGELFF
TRBJ2-7 TRBV19 NA NA TGTGCCAGTAGTATCTGGGGGAAGTCGAAATCCTACGAGCAGTACTTC CASSIWGKSKSYEQYF
TRBJ2-3 TRBV29-1 NA NA TGCAGCGTTCGAGTGGGAGATACGCAGTATTTT CSVRVGDTQYF
TRBJ1-5 TRBV9 NA NA TGTGCCAGCAGCCCCGGGAGTAGCGGACAGCCCCAGCATTTT CASSPGSSGQPQHF
TRBJ1-2 TRBV5-6 NA NA TGTGCCAGCAGCTTGGGGGCGACGGGTATGGGTATGGATGGCTACACCTTC CASSLGATGMGMDGYTF
TRBJ1-1 TRBV6-1 TRBD1 NA TGTGCCAGCAGTCAAAACAGGGGGCGAATGAACACTGAAGCTTTCTTT CASSQNRGRMNTEAFF
TRBJ1-5 TRBV7-2 NA NA TGTGCCAGCAGAGTGGGATCTCTCAGCAATCAGCCCCAGCATTTT CASRVGSLSNQPQHF
TRBJ2-2 TRBV30 NA NA TGTGCCTGGAGTGGCTGGGCTAGCAGTCAGAACACCGGGGAGCTGTTTTTT CAWSGWASSQNTGELFF
TRBJ1-3 TRBV6-5 NA few TGTGCCAGCAGTTCTCCAGGAAACACCATATATTTT CASSSPGNTIYF
TRBJ2-7 TRBV5-1 TRBD1 once TGCGCCAGCAGCGCGGGACAGGTTAACGAGCAGTACTTC CASSAGQVNEQYF
TRBJ1-1 TRBV29-1 NA NA TGCAGCGTTTCCTCGGGGGCGATGGGCACTGAAGCTTTCTTT CSVSSGAMGTEAFF
TRBJ1-2 TRBV28 NA NA TGTGCCAGCAGAAACGGCCCCCTCTATGGCTACACCTTC CASRNGPLYGYTF
TRBJ1-2 TRBV30 NA NA TGTGCCTGGAGTAGCGACCGCTACTATGGCTACACCTTC CAWSSDRYYGYTF
TRBJ1-3 TRBV5-1 NA NA TGCGCCAGCAGCTCGGGCGTCTCTGGAAACACCATATATTTT CASSSGVSGNTIYF
TRBJ2-7 TRBV5-4 TRBD1 NA TGTGCCAGCACCATATCGGGACAGATCTACGAGCAGTACTTC CASTISGQIYEQYF
TRBJ2-5 TRBV5-1 NA NA TGCGCCAGCAGCTTGGCCCTCCAAGAGACCCAGTACTTC CASSLALQETQYF
TRBJ1-3 TRBV13 TRBD1 NA TGTGCCAGCAGCTCGTACAGGGGGTCTGGAAACACCATATATTTT CASSSYRGSGNTIYF
TRBJ2-1 TRBV29-1 TRBD1 NA TGCAGCGTTCACGCAGGGGGCTCCTACAATGAGCAGTTCTTC CSVHAGGSYNEQFF
TRBJ1-5 TRBV7-9 NA NA TGTGCCAGCAGCTTCTCTTCCCGGGGCCACAATCAGCCCCAGCATTTT CASSFSSRGHNQPQHF
TRBJ2-1 TRBV6-5 NA NA TGTGCCAGCAGCCCCCCGGGGTACGACTACAATGAGCAGTTCTTC CASSPPGYDYNEQFF
TRBJ1-2 TRBV20-1 TRBD1 NA TGCAGTGCTAGAGATCGAGACAGGGAAGGGTATGGCTACACCTTC CSARDRDREGYGYTF
TRBJ1-1 TRBV5-4 NA NA TGTGCCAGCAGCTCCTGGAGTATTGGGAACACTGAAGCTTTCTTT CASSSWSIGNTEAFF
TRBJ1-2 TRBV19 NA NA TGTGCCAGTAGCGGACAGCCGAATACCTATGGCTACACCTTC CASSGQPNTYGYTF
TRBJ2-3 TRBV6-6 TRBD2 NA TGTGCCAGCAGTTCCTTGGGCGGGAGTAAAGATACGCAGTATTTT CASSSLGGSKDTQYF
TRBJ1-1 TRBV6-5 NA NA TGTGCCAGCAGACTTGCCCAGGGGCGTGAAGCTTTCTTT CASRLAQGREAFF
TRBJ1-2 TRBV7-9 NA NA TGTGCCAGCAGCCCCGACCTTGTCTATGGCTACACCTTC CASSPDLVYGYTF
TRBJ1-5 TRBV2 NA NA TGTGCCAGCAGTGAAGCCAGACAGTATCAGCCCCAGCATTTT CASSEARQYQPQHF
TRBJ1-1 TRBV29-1 TRBD1 NA TGCAGCGTTAGGACAGGGATGAACACTGAAGCTTTCTTT CSVRTGMNTEAFF
TRBJ1-6 TRBV23-1 NA NA TGCGCCAGCAGCGACACGACAGTCTATTATTCACCCCTCCACTTT CASSDTTVYYSPLHF
TRBJ2-5 TRBV24-1 NA NA TGTGCCACCAGTGAGCCCGGGAGAGCCACCCAGTACTTC CATSEPGRATQYF
TRBJ1-1 TRBV30 NA NA TGTGCCGGTGGTACCACTGAAGCTTTCTTT CAGGTTEAFF
TRBJ1-2 TRBV20-1 TRBD1 NA TGCAGTGCCGAACAGGGGGCGGAAGGCTACACCTTC CSAEQGAEGYTF
TRBJ1-1 TRBV7-9 NA NA TGTGCCAGCAGCCCCTTGGGAAAACTGAACACTGAAGCTTTCTTT CASSPLGKLNTEAFF
TRBJ2-2 TRBV5-4 NA NA TGTGCCAGCAGCCGGGACACGAACACCGGGGAGCTGTTTTTT CASSRDTNTGELFF
TRBJ2-2 TRBV29-1 NA NA TGCAGCGTTCTTGGAGAGAGGGCCAACACCGGGGAGCTGTTTTTT CSVLGERANTGELFF
TRBJ1-1 TRBV19 TRBD1 few TGTGCCAGTAGGGGGACAGCGAACACTGAAGCTTTCTTT CASRGTANTEAFF
TRBJ1-1 TRBV4-3 NA NA TGCGCCAGCAGCCAAGATTGGTTAGGGCAGGGGACCACTGAAGCTTTCTTT CASSQDWLGQGTTEAFF
TRBJ1-4 TRBV29-1 NA NA TGCAGCGCCCGGGACCCCGGGGAAAAACTGTTTTTT CSARDPGEKLFF
TRBJ1-2 TRBV7-2 NA NA TGTGCCAGCAGCACACAGGGAACTGCTAACTATGGCTACACCTTC CASSTQGTANYGYTF
TRBJ1-5 TRBV10-3 NA once TGTGCCACCCGGGGTGGGGATCAGCCCCAGCATTTT CATRGGDQPQHF
TRBJ2-7 TRBV18 NA NA TGTGCCAGCTCCCCGTCACCAATACCGGGGGAGCAGTACTTC CASSPSPIPGEQYF